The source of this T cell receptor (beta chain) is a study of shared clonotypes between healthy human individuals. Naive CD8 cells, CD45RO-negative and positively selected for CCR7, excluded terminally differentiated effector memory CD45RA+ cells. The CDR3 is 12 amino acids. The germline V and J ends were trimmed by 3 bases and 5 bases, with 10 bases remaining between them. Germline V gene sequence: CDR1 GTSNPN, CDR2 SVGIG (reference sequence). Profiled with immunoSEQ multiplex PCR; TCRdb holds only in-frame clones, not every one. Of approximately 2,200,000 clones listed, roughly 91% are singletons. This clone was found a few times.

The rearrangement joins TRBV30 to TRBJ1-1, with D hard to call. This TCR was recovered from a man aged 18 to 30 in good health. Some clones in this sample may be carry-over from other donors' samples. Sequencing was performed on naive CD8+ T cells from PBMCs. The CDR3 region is CAWSDGSTEAFF. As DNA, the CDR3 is TGTGCCTGGAGCGACGGCTCGACTGAAGCTTTCTTT.